The text below deals with one T cell receptor beta chain. These data originate in a study of blood T cell repertoires in COVID-19. Across the study: The origin of the acute and convalescent COVID-19 samples was the United States, Italy and Spain. From T cells, B-cell-depleted T cells, or PBMCs came the material, which was cDNA or gDNA.

This CDR3 is built from 14 residues. From germline, CDR1 is SGHTS and CDR2 YDEGEE. V lost 4 bases to trimming and J lost 4 bases, with 14 bases between them. Original handling: The authors estimated nucleated cell counts from reference gene primer amplification. Clones were sequenced by immunoSEQ multiplex PCR, and TCRdb holds only the in-frame ones, with some missing. V, J and clone size derive from that table, while D and trimming were established from the DNA sequence. Of about 250,000 clones listed, around nine tenths are singletons. Sequenced material: peripheral blood. The receptor was isolated from a woman aged 55 to 70 who had recovered from COVID-19. This chain uses TRBV5-8 with TRBJ1-2; D may be TRBD1 (6 bases). Here the CDR3 reads CASSQGQPIYGYTF. The CDR3 DNA reads as TGTGCCAGCAGCCAGGGACAACCTATCTATGGCTACACCTTC.